This T cell receptor (beta chain) was observed in a study of blood T cell repertoires in COVID-19. Study-level information: From T cells, B-cell-depleted T cells, or PBMCs came the material, which was cDNA or gDNA.

The germline gives CDR1 SGHAT, CDR2 FQNNGV. V lost 0 bases and J lost 3, with 9 bases in between. This CDR3 has 15 amino acids. Participant-reported clinical history was the basis for cohort assignment. Libraries were prepared by immunoSEQ multiplex PCR; TCRdb keeps only in-frame clonotypes and omits some of them. Of roughly 200,000 clones in the sample, roughly nine tenths were seen once. The TCR was taken from a woman aged 40 to 50 in a cohort exposed to, infected with or recovered from COVID-19 (not recorded which). Source material: PBMCs or T cells enriched from blood (not recorded which). The V gene is TRBV11-2, the J gene TRBJ2-1; no reliable D call. This CDR3 reads CASSLDYGSYNEQFF. The DNA for the CDR3 is TGTGCCAGCAGCTTAGATTATGGCAGCTACAATGAGCAGTTCTTC.